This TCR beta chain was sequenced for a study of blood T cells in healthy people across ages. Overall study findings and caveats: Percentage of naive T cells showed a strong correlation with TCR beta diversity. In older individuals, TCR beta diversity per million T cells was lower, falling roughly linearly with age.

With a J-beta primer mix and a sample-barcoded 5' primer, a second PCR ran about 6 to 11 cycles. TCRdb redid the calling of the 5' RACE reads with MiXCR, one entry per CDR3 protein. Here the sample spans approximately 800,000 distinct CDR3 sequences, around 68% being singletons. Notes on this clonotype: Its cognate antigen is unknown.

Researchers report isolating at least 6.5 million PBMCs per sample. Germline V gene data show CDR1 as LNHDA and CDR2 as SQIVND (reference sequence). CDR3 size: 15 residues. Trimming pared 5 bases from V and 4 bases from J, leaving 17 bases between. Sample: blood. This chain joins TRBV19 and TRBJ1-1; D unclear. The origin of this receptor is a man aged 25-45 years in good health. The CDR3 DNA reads TGTGCCAGTAGTGATATGGCAGCAGGTAGCACTGAAGCTTTCTTT. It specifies CASSDMAAGSTEAFF. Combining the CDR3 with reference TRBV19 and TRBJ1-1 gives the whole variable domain DGGITQSPKYLFRKEGQNVTLSCEQNLNHDAMYWYRQDPGQGLRLIYYSQIVNDFQKGDIAEGYSVSREKKESFPLTVTSAQKNPTAFYLCASSDMAAGSTEAFFGQGTRLTVV.